This T cell receptor beta chain was profiled in a study of post-analysis software for immune sequencing data. Study summary: Disease courses included relapsing-remitting, secondary progressive and progressive-relapsing multiple sclerosis.

This CDR3 has 14 amino acids. Germline V gene data show CDR1 as MNHEY and CDR2 as SVGAGI. The library was made from cDNA and included unique molecular identifiers. T cells numbering roughly 1 to 10 million yielded 450,000 to 600,000 cDNA molecules. TCRdb re-derived calls from the PCR reads in MiXCR, one entry per CDR3 protein. Among around 180,000 distinct CDR3 sequences listed, around 30% were seen once. This clonotype was observed a single time. Its target is unknown. General study points: With F measure, samples from one preparation batch clustered together strongly. Compared against controls, patients with multiple sclerosis displayed significantly lower normalized Chao1 diversity. TRBV5-6, TRBV5-1 and TRBV20-1 belonged to a set of about five TRBV segments that were more frequent in patients than controls.

This sequence originates from a girl under 18 with multiple sclerosis. The genes are TRBV6-5 and TRBJ2-4; 9 positions agree with TRBD1. The DNA end is a closer match to TRBJ2-5, so the J assignment may be wrong. The sequencing input was blood. CDR3 sequence: CASSLQGARETQYF. CDR3 DNA sequence: TGTGCCAGCAGTTTACAGGGGGCGCGGGAGACCCAGTACTTC.